The 30 T cell receptor beta chains given below trace back to one sample, sequenced in a study of response to subunit inactivated influenza vaccine. In TCRdb, the RT-PCR reads were re-called with MiXCR into one record per CDR3 protein. The sample lists 600,000 to 700,000 distinct CDR3 sequences, 13% to 15% occurring once. The sequencing here drew on PBMCs from blood, taken 14 days before vaccination. These receptors all stem from a man in his fifties or sixties who received an inactivated influenza vaccine.

This clonotype was observed many times. Mismatch with germline at one junction end may stem from a read error. This chain links TRBV20-1 with TRBJ2-2, with TRBD1 matching over 7 bases. This CDR3 has 17 amino acids. Germline V gene lookup returns CDR1 DFQATT and CDR2 SNEGSKA (reference sequence). The CDR3 spells CSARGNPGGPNPGELFF. The CDR3, as DNA: TGCAGTGCTAGAGGAAATCCAGGGGGACCGAACCCCGGGGAGCTGTTTTTT.

This clonotype was observed many times. The chain couples TRBV3-1 to TRBJ1-6, with a tentative D call TRBD1 (6 bases). Deletions cut 5 bases from V and 8 bases from J, with 13 bases between. The CDR3 spans 14 residues. Germline-derived CDR1 and CDR2 are LGHDT and YNNKEL (reference sequence). CDR3 DNA: TGTGCCAGCAGCTTCAGGGGAAGTGATTCACCCCTCCACTTT. Translating gives CASSFRGSDSPLHF.

This clonotype was counted ten times or more. The V call is TRBV12-3 or TRBV12-4, the J call TRBJ1-5; a weak D match, TRBD1 (6 bases). V dropped 3 bases and J dropped 9 bases, with 15 bases sitting between them. The CDR3 spans 14 residues. The CDR3 is CASSLGDTGRPQHF. The DNA for the CDR3 is TGTGCCAGCAGTTTGGGGGACACTGGGAGGCCCCAGCATTTT.

This clonotype turned up a few times. This sequence joins TRBV7-8 and TRBJ2-2; 14 bases are a match to TRBD2. Trimming took 4 bases from V and 5 from J; bases not matched to a gene: 3. The germline V gene encodes CDR1 SGHVS and CDR2 FQNEAQ. The CDR3 loop spans 16 amino acids. CDR3 sequence (DNA): TGTGCCAGCAGCTCGGGACTAGCGGGAGTTACCGGGGAGCTGTTTTTT. It translates to CASSSGLAGVTGELFF.

This clonotype was counted at least ten times. The chain employs TRBV12-3 or TRBV12-4 and TRBJ1-5; 7 bases line up with TRBD1. Trimming removed 4 bases from V and 0 bases from J; junction bases left unmatched: 3. This CDR3 region has 15 residues. The CDR3 here is CASSSTGYSNQPQHF. DNA of the CDR3: TGTGCCAGCAGTTCGACAGGGTATAGCAATCAGCCCCAGCATTTT.

CDR3 sequence: CAISESGTANSPLHF. Here the CDR3 DNA reads TGTGCCATCAGTGAGTCTGGGACAGCTAATTCACCCCTCCACTTT. This chain links TRBV10-3 with TRBJ1-6; 7 positions match TRBD1. The length of the CDR3 is 15 residues. With V trimmed by 0 bases and J by 6 bases, 2 bases remained unmatched. The germline V gene has CDR1 ENHRY and CDR2 SYGVKD.

This clonotype occurred a few times. The chain links TRBV6-6 to TRBJ2-5; maybe TRBD1 (8 bases). The CDR3 length is 13 residues. Germline CDR1 reads MNHNY; CDR2 reads SVGAGI (reference sequence). Trimming removed 7 bases at V and 4 bases at J, with 13 bases between. CDR3 sequence reads: CASNTGGVETQYF. In DNA form, the CDR3 reads TGTGCCAGCAACACAGGGGGGGTAGAGACCCAGTACTTC.

V and J are TRBV4-3 and TRBJ2-3, with D maybe TRBD1 (5 bases). The V end was cut by 1 base, the J end by 4 bases, with 9 bases between. The germline V gene encodes CDR1 LGHNA and CDR2 YSLEER. This CDR3 has 14 amino acids. In nucleotides, the CDR3 is TGCGCCAGCAGCCAAGGGACAAGTCCAGATACGCAGTATTTT. It encodes CASSQGTSPDTQYF.

The chain recombines TRBV10-3 with TRBJ2-4, with D maybe TRBD2 (5 bases). The CDR3 has 13 amino acids. Germline V gene data show CDR1 as ENHRY and CDR2 as SYGVKD. V lost 2 bases and J 7 bases, leaving 9 bases between the germline ends. DNA for the CDR3: TGTGCCATCAGTGAGAGCGGATCTAACATTCAGTACTTC. Its protein product is CAISESGSNIQYF.

This clonotype was seen repeatedly, ten times or more. The rearrangement joins TRBV20-1 to TRBJ1-1; 7 nucleotides line up with TRBD1. V gave up 6 bases and J gave up 0 bases; unmatched junction bases: 13. The length of the CDR3 is 16 residues. Germline V gives CDR1 DFQATT, CDR2 SNEGSKA (reference sequence). The DNA of the CDR3 is TGCAGTGCGATAGGTCGGGACAGAAGCCTGAACACTGAAGCTTTCTTT. This translates into CSAIGRDRSLNTEAFF.

This clonotype came up many times. The chain has TRBV12-3 or TRBV12-4 and TRBJ1-5; 7 nucleotides agree with TRBD1. The V segment lost 5 bases and the J segment 4 bases; nucleotides outside the gene matches: 5. This CDR3 contains 14 residues. The CDR3 protein is CASSHRDRNQPQHF. Here the CDR3 DNA reads TGTGCCAGCAGTCACCGGGACAGAAATCAGCCCCAGCATTTT.

This clonotype has just one count. This rearrangement joins TRBV4-1 to TRBJ2-1; TRBD1 matches 11 bases. CDR3 size: 16 residues. V lost 3 bases, J lost 7 bases, and 8 bases stayed unmatched. Germline V lookup: CDR1 MGHRA, CDR2 YSYEKL. CDR3 sequence reads: CASSHWTGGEDNEQFF. The CDR3 bases are TGCGCCAGCAGCCATTGGACAGGGGGCGAGGATAATGAGCAGTTCTTC.

The chain joins TRBV28 to TRBJ2-5; D might be TRBD2 (7 bases). The V end lost 3 bases, the J end lost 2 bases, and 19 bases lay between the germline ends. The CDR3 covers 17 residues. CDR1 and CDR2 from the germline V gene are MDHEN and SYDVKM. The CDR3 DNA is TGTGCCAGCAGTTTCCGTGGGTTGGCGGGGGCACAAGAGACCCAGTACTTC. Its translation: CASSFRGLAGAQETQYF.

This clonotype was seen repeatedly, ten times or more. The genes are TRBV10-3 and TRBJ2-7; D not resolved. From germline, CDR1 is ENHRY and CDR2 SYGVKD. Deletions cut 4 bases from V and 6 bases from J, with 13 bases between. The CDR3 covers 13 residues. The CDR3 nucleotides read TGTGCCATCAGTGCCCCGCCAGGTGTCGAGCAGTACTTC. Residues: CAISAPPGVEQYF.

In this sample, this clonotype turned up a few times. The V call is TRBV5-1, the J call TRBJ2-7, with D unclear. Trimming took 4 bases from V and 2 from J, leaving 13 bases between them. CDR3 length: 14 residues. Germline CDR1 is SGHRS and CDR2 is YFSETQ. The CDR3 reads CASSQNGGTYEQYF. CDR3 sequence (DNA): TGCGCCAGCAGCCAAAATGGCGGTACCTACGAGCAGTACTTC.

A few counts support this clonotype. The V gene is TRBV5-4, the J gene TRBJ2-1; TRBD1 is a possible D gene (6 bases). Germline CDR1 SGHNT, CDR2 YYREEE (reference sequence). The ends were cut back, 1 base at V and 4 bases at J, with 18 bases in the middle. The CDR3 extends over 17 amino acids. The CDR3 nucleotides read TGTGCCAGCAGCTTGTCGATCCGGGTACAGGGTTACAATGAGCAGTTCTTC. Encoded protein: CASSLSIRVQGYNEQFF.

This chain links TRBV28 with TRBJ2-7; D is unclear. The V end was cut by 3 bases, the J end by 7 bases, with 16 bases between. This CDR3 is built from 14 residues. Germline CDR1 reads MDHEN; CDR2 reads SYDVKM. Written as DNA, the CDR3 is TGTGCCAGCAGTTTCGTCGGTCTTGCGTCGGAGCAGTACTTC. It specifies CASSFVGLASEQYF.

This clonotype was observed a handful of times. The chain recombines TRBV9 with TRBJ2-3, with D maybe TRBD2 (7 bases). Per germline, CDR1 SGDLS and CDR2 YYNGEE. The CDR3 contains 18 residues. V dropped 4 bases and J dropped 6 bases, with 27 bases sitting between them. Written as DNA, the CDR3 is TGTGCCAGCAGCCCTAAGGGGGGACTACCCCGCCGGGGGGATACGCAGTATTTT. Amino acid sequence: CASSPKGGLPRRGDTQYF.

V is TRBV19 and J is TRBJ2-4; 10 bases are shared with TRBD2. There are 18 residues in the CDR3. Germline values: CDR1 LNHDA, CDR2 SQIVND (reference sequence). Germline trimming cut 1 base from V and 0 bases from J; bases unmatched to any gene: 6. The CDR3: CASSIALAGLLAKNIQYF. The CDR3 bases are TGTGCCAGTAGTATAGCACTAGCGGGACTACTAGCCAAAAACATTCAGTACTTC.

The rearrangement uses TRBV4-2 and TRBJ2-6; TRBD1 matches 7 bases. Germline V CDR1 and CDR2: LGHNA, YNFKEQ. CDR3 length equals 18 residues. The V segment lost 0 bases and the J segment 0 bases; nucleotides outside the gene matches: 5. In DNA form, the CDR3 reads TGTGCCAGCAGCCAAGAGGCGACAGGGTACTCTGGGGCCAACGTCCTGACTTTC. Protein: CASSQEATGYSGANVLTF.

This clonotype showed up just a few times. The CDR3 DNA reads TGTGCCAGCAGCTTGGAACCGTTCTCCTACAATGAGCAGTTCTTC. The encoded protein is CASSLEPFSYNEQFF. This chain connects TRBV5-6 to TRBJ2-1; D gene ambiguous. V lost 0 bases and J 0 bases, leaving 7 bases between the germline ends. The germline gives CDR1 SGHDT, CDR2 YYEEEE. This CDR3 has 15 amino acids.

This clonotype has just a few counts. The rearrangement joins TRBV6-5 to TRBJ1-4; the D is unclear. The V and J ends lost 2 bases and 0 bases respectively, with 7 bases between them. The CDR3 has 15 residues. From germline, CDR1 is MNHEY and CDR2 SVGAGI. The CDR3 DNA reads as TGTGCCAGCAGTTACGTGGGTGCAACTAATGAAAAACTGTTTTTT. This codes for CASSYVGATNEKLFF.

This chain links TRBV5-5 with TRBJ2-7; 13 bases map to TRBD2. Germline values: CDR1 SGHKS, CDR2 YYEKEE (reference sequence). The CDR3 has 15 residues. J gave up 1 base and V 5 bases, and 3 bases lay outside the gene matches. The CDR3 reads CASRSLAGGSYEQYF. CDR3 in DNA: TGTGCCAGCAGGTCACTAGCGGGAGGGTCCTACGAGCAGTACTTC.

In its sample, this clonotype was seen a few times. This sequence joins TRBV12-3 or TRBV12-4 and TRBJ2-5, with no clear D. This CDR3 comprises 13 residues. The V end lost 7 bases, the J end lost 4 bases, and 13 bases lay between the germline ends. CDR3 amino acids: CASNGLYTETQYF. CDR3 nucleotides: TGTGCCAGCAACGGGCTGTATACAGAGACCCAGTACTTC.

V and J are TRBV18 and TRBJ2-7; 8 bases agree with TRBD2. V lost 2 bases to trimming and J lost 4 bases; unmatched junction nucleotides: 4. Germline V gene data show CDR1 as KGHSH and CDR2 as LQKENI. CDR3 length: 14 residues. The CDR3: CASSPGTRKYEQYF. Here the CDR3 DNA reads TGTGCCAGCTCACCAGGGACTAGAAAATACGAGCAGTACTTC.

CDR3 residues: CASSTGYSTDTQYF. The CDR3 bases are TGTGCCAGCAGCACGGGGTATAGCACAGATACGCAGTATTTT. V usage is TRBV3-1 and J usage is TRBJ2-3, with a possible D match to TRBD2 (5 bases). The CDR3 loop spans 14 amino acids. Germline assignment: CDR1 LGHDT and CDR2 YNNKEL (reference sequence). V gave up 5 bases and J gave up 0 bases, with 9 bases separating them.

This sequence joins TRBV7-8 and TRBJ2-5; D not resolved. The germline gives CDR1 SGHVS, CDR2 FQNEAQ. The CDR3 contains 13 residues. V lost 4 bases and J 4 bases, leaving 10 bases between the germline ends. The CDR3 loop is CASSSDNRETQYF. The CDR3 nucleotides read TGTGCCAGCAGCTCCGACAACCGAGAGACCCAGTACTTC.

This clonotype was seen a few times. V is TRBV4-3 and J is TRBJ1-1; D not certain. The CDR3 covers 16 residues. Germline CDR1 LGHNA, CDR2 YSLEER. The germline V and J ends were trimmed by 0 bases and 1 base, with 12 bases remaining between them. The CDR3 region is CASSQDPGRRNTEAFF. The CDR3 DNA reads TGCGCCAGCAGCCAAGATCCAGGACGCCGGAACACTGAAGCTTTCTTT.

The CDR3 here is CASKMTMGAYNSPLHF. The CDR3 bases are TGCGCCAGCAAAATGACGATGGGGGCATATAATTCACCCCTCCACTTT. V gene TRBV4-1 combines with J gene TRBJ1-6, with a weak D call TRBD1 (6 bases). Trimming took off 7 bases at V and 4 bases at J, with 17 bases between the two ends. Germline-derived CDR1 and CDR2 are MGHRA and YSYEKL. The CDR3 has 16 amino acids.

This clonotype was found a few times. The V gene is TRBV28, the J gene TRBJ1-2; D unclear. V dropped 5 bases and J dropped 5 bases, with 21 bases sitting between them. Germline CDR1 reads MDHEN; CDR2 reads SYDVKM. The CDR3 covers 16 residues. Here the CDR3 DNA reads TGTGCCAGCAGTATATCCCCCCGGGGAGGAGTGTATGGCTACACCTTC. Translation gives CASSISPRGGVYGYTF.